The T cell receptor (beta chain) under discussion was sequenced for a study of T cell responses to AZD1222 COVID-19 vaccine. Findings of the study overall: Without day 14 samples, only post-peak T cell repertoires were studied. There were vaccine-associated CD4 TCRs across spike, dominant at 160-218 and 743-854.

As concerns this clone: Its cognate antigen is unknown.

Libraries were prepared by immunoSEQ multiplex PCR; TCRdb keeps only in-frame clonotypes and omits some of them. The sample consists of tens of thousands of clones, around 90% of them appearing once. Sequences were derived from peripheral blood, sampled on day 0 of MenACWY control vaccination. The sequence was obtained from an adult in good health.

This CDR3 is CASSQDRPTSRVTQYF. The CDR3 DNA reads as TGCGCCAGCAGCCAAGATCGACCCACGTCGAGGGTTACGCAGTATTTT. The chain couples TRBV4-3 to TRBJ2-3; tentative D call: TRBD2 (5 bases). Trimming took 0 bases from V and 8 from J, leaving 18 bases between them. The germline CDR1 and CDR2 sequences are LGHNA and YSLEER. The CDR3 runs to 16 residues.